Below, one TCR beta chain is given with its context. The data belong to a study of blood T cell repertoires in COVID-19. Overall study context: Material from acute and convalescent COVID-19 was sourced from the United States, Italy and Spain. T cells, B-cell-depleted T cells, or PBMCs supplied cDNA or gDNA.

This CDR3 spans 14 amino acids. V lost 1 base and J 9 bases, leaving 13 bases between the germline ends. The germline gives CDR1 SNHLY, CDR2 FYNNEI. In the original processing: Reference gene primer amplification yielded estimated nucleated cell counts. Only in-frame clones appear in the TCRdb table, and some are missing; sequencing was by immunoSEQ multiplex PCR. Clonal size and the V and J genes are those of that table, whereas D and trimming came from the DNA. The table includes 250,000 or so clones, approximately 89% detected once. The sequence was obtained from a middle-aged man with active or convalescent COVID-19. The rearrangement joins TRBV2 to TRBJ2-1, with unresolved D. Sequenced material: peripheral blood. CDR3 amino acids: CASSEGSSFGEQFF. The CDR3 nucleotides read TGTGCCAGCAGTGAAGGCTCTAGTTTTGGTGAGCAGTTCTTC. The full variable domain, completed using reference TRBV2 and TRBJ2-1, is EPEVTQTPSHQVTQMGQEVILRCVPISNHLYFYWYRQILGQKVEFLVSFYNNEISEKSEIFDDQFSVERPDGSNFTLKIRSTKLEDSAMYFCASSEGSSFGEQFFGPGTRLTVL.